This TCR beta chain comes out of a study of CDR3 diversity in severe acne. Germline loops: CDR1 ENHRY, CDR2 SYGVKD. The CDR3 is made up of 14 amino acids. After removal of 10 bases from V and 4 bases from J, the junction contained 10 bases not matched to a gene. This clonotype was seen a few times. TCRdb recomputed calls from the PCR reads with MiXCR, one row per CDR3 protein. The table shows about 97,000 distinct CDR3 sequences, with around 56% occurring only once. This chain connects TRBV10-3 to TRBJ2-7; 10 nucleotides match TRBD2. The clonotype comes from a male donor with acne. Material: blood. CDR3 amino acids: CASNLGLADYEQYF. The DNA of the CDR3 is TGTGCCAGCAATCTAGGACTAGCGGATTACGAGCAGTACTTC.